The rows below give T cell receptor beta chains drawn from one sample of a study of blood T cell repertoires in COVID-19. Measured with immunoSEQ multiplex PCR; TCRdb has only the in-frame clones, and not every one. Of tens of thousands of clones in the sample, approximately 80% were seen once. The material sequenced was peripheral blood. The receptors come from a woman aged 55-69 years with acute or convalescent COVID-19. The CDR3 runs from the conserved cysteine through the conserved F or W. The order of the fields is CDR3 protein, CDR3 DNA, V gene, D gene, clone size, J gene. The D gene is left open where the match is weak. A row's size may be missing; if present it is once, few, many or a size class.

CDR3 protein: CASSLSTGTSTEAFF; CDR3 DNA: TGTGCCAGCAGCTTGTCAACAGGGACGAGCACTGAAGCTTTCTTT; V gene: TRBV5-6; D gene: NA; clone size: NA; J gene: TRBJ1-1
CDR3 protein: CASSPYGTPRNEQFF; CDR3 DNA: TGCGCCAGCAGCCCCTACGGGACTCCTAGGAATGAGCAGTTCTTC; V gene: TRBV5-1; D gene: NA; clone size: NA; J gene: TRBJ2-1
CDR3 protein: CAWSVQGQSYEQYF; CDR3 DNA: TGTGCCTGGAGTGTACAGGGTCAGTCCTACGAGCAGTACTTC; V gene: TRBV30; D gene: NA; clone size: NA; J gene: TRBJ2-7
CDR3 protein: CATSRQGGNQPQHF; CDR3 DNA: TGTGCCACCTCTCGACAGGGGGGCAATCAGCCCCAGCATTTT; V gene: TRBV19; D gene: TRBD1; clone size: NA; J gene: TRBJ1-5
CDR3 protein: CASSLDGTGAPNTEAFF; CDR3 DNA: TGCGCCAGCAGCTTGGATGGGACAGGGGCCCCGAACACTGAAGCTTTCTTT; V gene: TRBV5-1; D gene: TRBD1; clone size: NA; J gene: TRBJ1-1
CDR3 protein: CAIGTSGEGTDTQYF; CDR3 DNA: TGTGCCATCGGGACTAGCGGGGAGGGGACAGATACGCAGTATTTT; V gene: TRBV10-3; D gene: TRBD2; clone size: NA; J gene: TRBJ2-3
CDR3 protein: CASSKEPGTGIPYEQYF; CDR3 DNA: TGTGCCAGCAGCAAAGAGCCCGGGACAGGGATTCCCTACGAGCAGTACTTC; V gene: TRBV21-1; D gene: NA; clone size: NA; J gene: TRBJ2-7
CDR3 protein: CASSLPGAKNIQYF; CDR3 DNA: TGTGCCAGCAGCTTGCCAGGGGCCAAAAACATTCAGTACTTC; V gene: TRBV5-4; D gene: NA; clone size: NA; J gene: TRBJ2-4
CDR3 protein: CAWGGLDYNSPLHF; CDR3 DNA: TGTGCCTGGGGGGGACTTGACTATAATTCACCCCTCCACTTT; V gene: TRBV30; D gene: NA; clone size: NA; J gene: TRBJ1-6
CDR3 protein: CASSRGRSTGELFF; CDR3 DNA: TGTGCCAGCAGCAGGGGGCGGTCCACCGGGGAGCTGTTTTTT; V gene: TRBV6-5; D gene: TRBD1; clone size: NA; J gene: TRBJ2-2
CDR3 protein: CASSPGQGAGTGELFF; CDR3 DNA: TGTGCCAGTAGCCCGGGACAGGGGGCGGGAACCGGGGAGCTGTTTTTT; V gene: TRBV19; D gene: TRBD1; clone size: NA; J gene: TRBJ2-2
CDR3 protein: CASSGLGKGTDTQYF; CDR3 DNA: TGTGCCAGCAGCGGCCTAGGAAAAGGTACAGATACGCAGTATTTT; V gene: TRBV9; D gene: NA; clone size: NA; J gene: TRBJ2-3
CDR3 protein: CASSERGVQDTQYF; CDR3 DNA: TGTGCCAGCAGTGAGCGGGGGGTTCAAGATACGCAGTATTTT; V gene: TRBV6-1; D gene: TRBD2; clone size: once; J gene: TRBJ2-3
CDR3 protein: CAFERGYYEKLFF; CDR3 DNA: TGTGCCTTCGAACGGGGGTATTATGAAAAACTGTTTTTT; V gene: TRBV6-5; D gene: NA; clone size: NA; J gene: TRBJ1-4
CDR3 protein: CASSFDSNNQPQHF; CDR3 DNA: TGTGCCAGCAGCTTTGACAGCAACAATCAGCCCCAGCATTTT; V gene: TRBV2; D gene: NA; clone size: NA; J gene: TRBJ1-5
CDR3 protein: CSASRASGGYGYTF; CDR3 DNA: TGCAGTGCTAGTCGAGCTTCAGGGGGCTATGGCTACACCTTC; V gene: TRBV20-1; D gene: TRBD1; clone size: NA; J gene: TRBJ1-2
CDR3 protein: CASSVVEGNTIYF; CDR3 DNA: TGTGCCAGCAGCGTAGTGGAGGGAAACACCATATATTTT; V gene: TRBV9; D gene: NA; clone size: few; J gene: TRBJ1-3
CDR3 protein: CASGTPPGTGHSISGNTIYF; CDR3 DNA: TGTGCTAGTGGTACTCCCCCCGGGACAGGGCATTCGATATCTGGAAACACCATATATTTT; V gene: TRBV12-5; D gene: TRBD1; clone size: NA; J gene: TRBJ1-3
CDR3 protein: CASSRDYRHNQPQHF; CDR3 DNA: TGTGCCAGCAGCAGGGATTACCGTCATAATCAGCCCCAGCATTTT; V gene: TRBV6-6; D gene: NA; clone size: NA; J gene: TRBJ1-5
CDR3 protein: CASSQVTSKNEQFF; CDR3 DNA: TGCGCCAGCAGCCAAGTAACTAGCAAGAATGAGCAGTTCTTC; V gene: TRBV4-1; D gene: NA; clone size: NA; J gene: TRBJ2-1
CDR3 protein: CASRRDRAGTEAFF; CDR3 DNA: TGTGCCAGCAGACGGGACAGGGCTGGCACTGAAGCTTTCTTT; V gene: TRBV7-2; D gene: TRBD1; clone size: NA; J gene: TRBJ1-1
CDR3 protein: CASSESVAAPIHEQYF; CDR3 DNA: TGTGCCAGCAGTGAATCAGTGGCGGCACCCATCCACGAGCAGTACTTC; V gene: TRBV25-1; D gene: NA; clone size: NA; J gene: TRBJ2-7
CDR3 protein: CASSLNTGDSGNTIYF; CDR3 DNA: TGTGCCAGCAGCTTGAATACAGGAGACTCTGGAAACACCATATATTTT; V gene: TRBV7-8; D gene: NA; clone size: NA; J gene: TRBJ1-3
CDR3 protein: CTSSQDPWVAGRTDTQYF; CDR3 DNA: TGCACCAGCAGCCAAGATCCGTGGGTAGCGGGCCGCACAGATACGCAGTATTTT; V gene: TRBV1; D gene: NA; clone size: once; J gene: TRBJ2-3
CDR3 protein: CASSFAGTPYEQYF; CDR3 DNA: TGCGCCAGCAGTTTTGCCGGGACACCATACGAGCAGTACTTC; V gene: TRBV10-2; D gene: NA; clone size: NA; J gene: TRBJ2-7
CDR3 protein: CASGEGASNTIYF; CDR3 DNA: TGTGCCAGCGGAGAGGGGGCCTCAAACACCATATATTTT; V gene: TRBV6-6; D gene: TRBD1; clone size: NA; J gene: TRBJ1-3
CDR3 protein: CASSEGGSQGYGYTF; CDR3 DNA: TGTGCCAGCAGCGAGGGGGGGTCGCAGGGGTATGGCTACACCTTC; V gene: TRBV6-5; D gene: NA; clone size: NA; J gene: TRBJ1-2
CDR3 protein: CASSFGQGGETQYF; CDR3 DNA: TGTGCCAGCAGCTTCGGACAGGGTGGGGAGACCCAGTACTTC; V gene: TRBV7-3; D gene: TRBD1; clone size: once; J gene: TRBJ2-5
CDR3 protein: CASSRGTGDEKLFF; CDR3 DNA: TGTGCCAGCAGCCGGGGGACAGGGGATGAAAAACTGTTTTTT; V gene: TRBV3-1/TRBV3-2; D gene: TRBD1; clone size: once; J gene: TRBJ1-4
CDR3 protein: CASSLGEKSNQPQHF; CDR3 DNA: TGCGCCAGCAGCTTGGGGGAGAAGAGCAATCAGCCCCAGCATTTT; V gene: TRBV5-1; D gene: NA; clone size: NA; J gene: TRBJ1-5
CDR3 protein: CASSLEGSTNYGYTF; CDR3 DNA: TGTGCCAGCAGCTTAGAGGGCAGCACTAACTATGGCTACACCTTC; V gene: TRBV11-2; D gene: NA; clone size: NA; J gene: TRBJ1-2
CDR3 protein: CASSLQGLNTEAFF; CDR3 DNA: TGTGCCAGCAGTTTACAGGGATTGAACACTGAAGCTTTCTTT; V gene: TRBV27; D gene: NA; clone size: NA; J gene: TRBJ1-1
CDR3 protein: CASSLDRTGHTEAFF; CDR3 DNA: TGTGCCAGCAGCTTAGATCGTACAGGCCACACTGAAGCTTTCTTT; V gene: TRBV11-2; D gene: NA; clone size: few; J gene: TRBJ1-1
CDR3 protein: CASGLAPGVF; CDR3 DNA: TGTGCTAGTGGTTTGGCCCCGGGGGTCTTC; V gene: TRBV12-5; D gene: NA; clone size: NA; J gene: TRBJ2-7
CDR3 protein: CSVEGTGLGYTF; CDR3 DNA: TGCAGCGTTGAGGGGACAGGTTTGGGCTACACCTTC; V gene: TRBV29-1; D gene: TRBD1; clone size: NA; J gene: TRBJ1-2
CDR3 protein: CASSKLGARDYGYTF; CDR3 DNA: TGTGCCAGCAGCAAGCTGGGGGCGCGGGACTATGGCTACACCTTC; V gene: TRBV7-2; D gene: NA; clone size: NA; J gene: TRBJ1-2
CDR3 protein: CASSPTAGPNFNYGYTF; CDR3 DNA: TGTGCCAGCTCACCCACGGCAGGGCCCAACTTTAACTATGGCTACACCTTC; V gene: TRBV18; D gene: NA; clone size: NA; J gene: TRBJ1-2
CDR3 protein: CASSFVRGGYNEQFF; CDR3 DNA: TGTGCCAGCAGCTTTGTGCGGGGGGGGTACAATGAGCAGTTCTTC; V gene: TRBV11-2; D gene: TRBD2; clone size: NA; J gene: TRBJ2-1
CDR3 protein: CAWRGGPLNEKLFF; CDR3 DNA: TGTGCCTGGAGGGGGGGACCGCTTAATGAAAAACTGTTTTTT; V gene: TRBV30; D gene: NA; clone size: once; J gene: TRBJ1-4
CDR3 protein: CASALAGGADTQYF; CDR3 DNA: TGTGCCAGCGCCCTAGCGGGGGGCGCAGATACGCAGTATTTT; V gene: TRBV6-5; D gene: TRBD2; clone size: few; J gene: TRBJ2-3
CDR3 protein: CASSLLRGGAYNEQFF; CDR3 DNA: TGTGCCAGCAGCCTACTTCGCGGGGGGGCCTACAATGAGCAGTTCTTC; V gene: TRBV7-9; D gene: TRBD2; clone size: NA; J gene: TRBJ2-1
CDR3 protein: CASSLESPGSGNTIYF; CDR3 DNA: TGTGCCAGCTCACTGGAGAGCCCGGGCTCTGGAAACACCATATATTTT; V gene: TRBV18; D gene: NA; clone size: NA; J gene: TRBJ1-3
CDR3 protein: CASSHSQVYNEQFF; CDR3 DNA: TGTGCCAGCAGCCACAGCCAGGTTTACAATGAGCAGTTCTTC; V gene: TRBV7-9; D gene: NA; clone size: few; J gene: TRBJ2-1
CDR3 protein: CASSWDRRSDWNTEAFF; CDR3 DNA: TGCGCCAGCAGCTGGGACAGGAGAAGCGACTGGAACACTGAAGCTTTCTTT; V gene: TRBV5-1; D gene: TRBD1; clone size: NA; J gene: TRBJ1-1
CDR3 protein: CASSQETSGLYEQYF; CDR3 DNA: TGCGCCAGCAGCCAAGAGACTAGCGGGCTTTACGAGCAGTACTTC; V gene: TRBV4-1; D gene: TRBD2; clone size: NA; J gene: TRBJ2-7
CDR3 protein: CASSLQTGNTEAFF; CDR3 DNA: TGTGCCAGCAGCTTGCAGACAGGGAACACTGAAGCTTTCTTT; V gene: TRBV11-2; D gene: NA; clone size: few; J gene: TRBJ1-1